This TCR beta chain was observed in a study of blood T cell repertoires in COVID-19. Turning to the study itself: From the United States, Italy and Spain came samples of acute and convalescent COVID-19.

Per the original methods: Amplification of reference gene primers was used by the study to estimate nucleated cell counts. Generated by immunoSEQ multiplex PCR, the TCRdb table keeps only in-frame clones and is missing some. V, J and clone size derive from that table, while D and trimming were established from the DNA sequence. In the table there are about 210,000 clones, approximately 87% of which are singletons. The CDR3 loop spans 13 amino acids. V gave up 7 bases and J gave up 5 bases, with 12 bases separating them. CDR1 is SNHLY and CDR2 is FYNNEI in the germline V gene. Material for sequencing was peripheral blood. V gene TRBV2 combines with J gene TRBJ2-1; D gene uncertain. This receptor was identified in a woman aged 70-85 years with acute or convalescent COVID-19. The CDR3 sequence: CASIIGGDNEQFF. CDR3 bases: TGTGCCAGCATTATTGGCGGAGACAATGAGCAGTTCTTC.